The 32 T cell receptor beta chains below all came from one sample that was sequenced in a study of blood T cell repertoires in COVID-19 (dated by TCRdb to 2020 to 2022). To prepare the library, the immunoSEQ multiplex PCR assay was applied. TCRdb took this table from immuneACCESS and kept in-frame rearrangements with V and J called. Such tables lack part of the clones; where checked against another copy, unresolved V genes explain under half of the gap, and the rest is unexplained. In all, the sample holds around 270,000 clones, and around 90% of those were seen once. The ten top clones hold around 5% of the sample. Sequencing was carried out using peripheral blood. These receptors originate from a woman aged 60 to 75 with COVID-19, enrolled during active disease.

The chain has TRBV6-5 and TRBJ2-1; tentatively, D is TRBD1 (5 bases). Per the germline V gene, CDR1 is MNHEY and CDR2 is SVGAGI. Trimming removed 2 bases at V and 10 bases at J, with 15 bases between. The CDR3 sequence is 14 residues long. The CDR3 spells CASSYGAERREQFF. The CDR3 nucleotides read TGTGCCAGCAGTTACGGGGCCGAGAGGCGGGAGCAGTTCTTC.

The chain carries TRBV9 and TRBJ2-3, with D perhaps matching TRBD2 (6 bases). There are 15 residues in the CDR3. V was shortened by 1 base and J by 8 bases, with 17 bases between the two germline ends. Germline assignment: CDR1 SGDLS and CDR2 YYNGEE. In DNA, the CDR3 is TGTGCCAGCAGCGTAATGACTAGTGAGTTGAGTACGCAGTATTTT. Protein: CASSVMTSELSTQYF.

The chain recombines TRBV7-9 with TRBJ2-7; D uncertain. V lost 5 bases to trimming and J lost 2 bases, with 13 bases between them. CDR1 SEHNR and CDR2 FQNEAQ come from the germline V gene (reference sequence). CDR3 length: 14 residues. The CDR3 spells CASSHSRAPYEQYF. DNA for the CDR3: TGTGCCAGCAGCCATAGTAGAGCCCCCTACGAGCAGTACTTC.

The chain uses TRBV12-3 or TRBV12-4 and TRBJ1-2, with a possible D match to TRBD1 (6 bases). V was cut by 5 bases and J by 8 bases, with 15 bases left in between. The CDR3 extends over 13 amino acids. CDR3 residues: CASSTRDMGGYTF. CDR3 DNA: TGTGCCAGCAGTACCCGGGACATGGGGGGCTACACCTTC.

The chain employs TRBV6-4 and TRBJ2-1; 7 nucleotides align to TRBD1. CDR3 length: 14 amino acids. Germline V CDR1 and CDR2: MRHNA, SNTAGT. The V gene end was trimmed by 4 bases and the J gene end by 9 bases; junction bases not matched to a gene: 9. The CDR3 region is CASSALTGAGEQFF. The CDR3 DNA follows: TGTGCCAGCAGTGCCTTAACAGGGGCCGGTGAGCAGTTCTTC.

The chain joins TRBV6-2 or TRBV6-3 to TRBJ2-7; D is perhaps TRBD1 (5 bases). Per the germline V gene, CDR1 is MNHEY and CDR2 is SVGEGT. The CDR3 is 14 amino acids. V dropped 6 bases and J dropped 3 bases, with 15 bases sitting between them. The CDR3 nucleotides read TGTGCCAGCAGCCAAGGGGAATCGGGCTACGAGCAGTACTTC. Amino acids: CASSQGESGYEQYF.

The rearrangement joins TRBV14 to TRBJ1-2, with a possible D match to TRBD1 (5 bases). The CDR3 sequence is 14 residues long. The V gene lost 0 bases and the J gene lost 4 bases, with 9 bases spanning the gap. Per germline, CDR1 SGHDN and CDR2 FVKESK. Written as DNA, the CDR3 is TGTGCCAGCAGCCAAGATTTCAGGGTCTATGGCTACACCTTC. It is translated as CASSQDFRVYGYTF.

The V and J genes are TRBV19 and TRBJ2-1; 13 positions match TRBD2. The J segment lost 10 bases and the V segment lost 4 bases, leaving 13 bases of the junction unmatched. This CDR3 has 17 residues. Germline V gene data show CDR1 as LNHDA and CDR2 as SQIVND (reference sequence). This chain's CDR3 is CASSNPGTSGNNREQFF. DNA for the CDR3: TGTGCCAGTAGTAACCCCGGGACTAGCGGGAATAATCGGGAGCAGTTCTTC.

The chain is built from TRBV18 and TRBJ2-7; TRBD2 is a possible D gene (5 bases). This CDR3 has 14 residues. V shed 6 bases and J shed 3 bases, with 15 bases lying between them. CDR1 is KGHSH, CDR2 LQKENI, per germline. Here the CDR3 reads CASSPPAGNYEQYF. CDR3 DNA sequence: TGTGCCAGCTCCCCTCCCGCCGGGAACTACGAGCAGTACTTC.

This clone was seen only once. CDR3 in amino acids: CASSIVRTSGTDEQFF. In DNA form, the CDR3 reads TGTGCCAGTAGTATAGTTCGGACTAGCGGGACCGATGAGCAGTTCTTC. The V gene is TRBV19, the J gene TRBJ2-1; 12 nucleotides match TRBD2. The CDR3 covers 16 residues. Germline CDR1 is LNHDA and CDR2 is SQIVND (reference sequence). V was pared by 1 base and J by 8 bases, with 6 bases of the junction left unmatched.

The chain recombines TRBV2 with TRBJ2-5; TRBD1 agrees at 8 bases. The CDR3 runs to 18 residues. Trimming cost V 7 bases and J 3 bases; bases outside gene matches: 19. CDR1 and CDR2 (germline): SNHLY, FYNNEI. CDR3 DNA: TGTGCCAGCACTCGTTCACACAGCAGGGGGCCTGGGGAAGAGACCCAGTACTTC. Its translation: CASTRSHSRGPGEETQYF. Based on the CDR3 plus reference TRBV2 and TRBJ2-5, the full variable domain is EPEVTQTPSHQVTQMGQEVILRCVPISNHLYFYWYRQILGQKVEFLVSFYNNEISEKSEIFDDQFSVERPDGSNFTLKIRSTKLEDSAMYFCASTRSHSRGPGEETQYFGPGTRLLVL.

CDR3 in DNA: TGTGCCTGGAGCCCTAACAACGTCCTGACTTTC. It translates to CAWSPNNVLTF. The rearrangement links TRBV30 to TRBJ2-6; the D is unclear. The germline V gene encodes CDR1 GTSNPN and CDR2 SVGIG (reference sequence). The CDR3 has 11 amino acids. Deletions cut 3 bases from V and 9 bases from J, with 6 bases between.

DNA of the CDR3: TGCGCCAGCAGCCAAGATCTCCCTTTGAGCTCTGGAAACACCATATATTTT. Translating it yields CASSQDLPLSSGNTIYF. V and J are TRBV4-1 and TRBJ1-3; D remains ambiguous. The CDR3 consists of 17 residues. With 0 bases removed from V and 0 bases from J, the gap between germline ends came to 12 bases. Germline CDR1 MGHRA, CDR2 YSYEKL.

The V gene is TRBV6-5, the J gene TRBJ2-7; TRBD1 aligns across 10 bases. The ends lost 6 bases at V and 7 bases at J; junction bases unmatched: 9. The CDR3 extends over 14 amino acids. Germline-derived CDR1 and CDR2 are MNHEY and SVGAGI. In DNA, the CDR3 is TGTGCCAGCAGGGGGACAGGGGTCCCCTGGGAGCAGTACTTC. This sequence encodes CASRGTGVPWEQYF.

This chain joins TRBV7-7 and TRBJ2-5; D is possibly TRBD2 (5 bases). The CDR3 is 14 residues long. The V gene's germline CDR1 is SSHAT and CDR2 FNYEAQ (reference sequence). Trimming stripped 5 bases from V and 2 bases from J, with 12 bases between. The CDR3 bases are TGTGCCAGCAGCACAAGAGGGCAGCAAGAGACCCAGTACTTC. This encodes CASSTRGQQETQYF.

This clone was counted once. J is TRBJ1-5 and V is TRBV5-1, with a weak D call TRBD1 (6 bases). Germline V lookup: CDR1 SGHRS, CDR2 YFSETQ. The CDR3 length is 14 residues. Trimming left V 0 bases short and J 6 bases short, with 10 bases between. The CDR3, as DNA: TGCGCCAGCAGCTTGGAAGGGGGAAGTCAGCCCCAGCATTTT. Translating gives CASSLEGGSQPQHF.

J is TRBJ1-2 and V is TRBV5-1; 8 bases match TRBD1. Per the germline V gene, CDR1 is SGHRS and CDR2 is YFSETQ. The CDR3 runs to 14 residues. V lost 4 bases to trimming and J lost 7 bases; unmatched junction nucleotides: 9. The CDR3: CASSPTGQGFGYTF. The CDR3 DNA reads as TGCGCCAGCAGCCCAACCGGACAGGGTTTTGGCTACACCTTC.

The chain joins TRBV4-1 to TRBJ1-3; D not certain. V was shortened by 1 base and J by 0 bases, with 7 bases between the two germline ends. Per germline, CDR1 MGHRA and CDR2 YSYEKL. The CDR3 runs to 15 residues. CDR3 region: CASSQGQSSGNTIYF. For the CDR3, the DNA is TGCGCCAGCAGCCAAGGGCAAAGCTCTGGAAACACCATATATTTT.

The J gene is TRBJ1-2, the V gene TRBV6-5, with D tentatively TRBD1 (5 bases). Trimming stripped 7 bases from V and 8 bases from J, with 14 bases between. In germline, CDR1 is MNHEY, CDR2 SVGAGI. CDR3 length: 12 amino acids. CDR3 in amino acids: CASTRGWEGYTF. CDR3 bases: TGTGCCAGCACCCGGGGGTGGGAGGGCTACACCTTC.

This clone has ten or more counts. V and J are TRBV2 and TRBJ1-6; D uncertain. Per germline, CDR1 SNHLY and CDR2 FYNNEI. V shed 2 bases and J shed 17 bases, with 22 bases lying between them. This CDR3 region has 15 residues. CDR3 in amino acids: CASSESGLAPGRIHF. The DNA of the CDR3 is TGTGCCAGCAGTGAAAGTGGCCTAGCGCCGGGCCGAATCCACTTT.

The genes are TRBV7-9 and TRBJ2-1; D might be TRBD1 (5 bases). Trimming took 5 bases from V and 7 from J, leaving 18 bases between them. Looked up from germline, CDR1 is SEHNR and CDR2 is FQNEAQ (reference sequence). The CDR3 runs to 15 residues. The CDR3 region is CASSHAVGVHNEQFF. The CDR3 DNA is TGTGCCAGCAGCCACGCCGTAGGGGTGCATAATGAGCAGTTCTTC.

The chain links TRBV15 to TRBJ2-2, with 8 bases lining up with TRBD1. The germline gives CDR1 LNHNV, CDR2 YYDKDF (reference sequence). CDR3 length equals 15 residues. Germline trimming cut 5 bases from V and 4 bases from J; bases unmatched to any gene: 6. The CDR3 DNA reads TGTGCCACCAGCGAGCAGACAGGGGCCACCGGGGAGCTGTTTTTT. Translated: CATSEQTGATGELFF.

This rearrangement joins TRBV11-3 to TRBJ2-2; D gene unclear. This CDR3 has 15 amino acids. V gave up 5 bases and J gave up 8 bases, with 18 bases separating them. The germline V gene encodes CDR1 SGHNT and CDR2 YENEEA. The CDR3 DNA sequence: TGTGCCAGCAGCCCCCCGACTCATGATGCTGGGGAGCTGTTTTTT. Its protein is CASSPPTHDAGELFF. Using reference TRBV11-3 and TRBJ2-2 for the parts outside the CDR3, the full variable domain is EAGVVQSPRYKIIEKKQPVAFWCNPISGHNTLYWYLQNLGQGPELLIRYENEEAVDDSQLPKDRFSAERLKGVDSTLKIQPAELGDSAVYLCASSPPTHDAGELFFGEGSRLTVL.

The J gene is TRBJ2-2, the V gene TRBV14; D perhaps matches TRBD2 (6 bases). CDR1 and CDR2 from the germline V gene are SGHDN and FVKESK. Trimming shortened V by 2 bases and J by 4 bases, and 11 bases separated the two germline ends. The CDR3 length is 15 residues. The DNA of the CDR3 is TGTGCCAGCAGCCAAACGGGAGTGGCCACCGGGGAGCTGTTTTTT. This translates into CASSQTGVATGELFF.

The V gene is TRBV19, the J gene TRBJ2-2; 13 nucleotides match TRBD2. This CDR3 spans 17 amino acids. CDR1 LNHDA and CDR2 SQIVND come from the germline V gene (reference sequence). V was clipped by 5 bases and J by 5 bases; unmatched bases: 8. The CDR3 sequence: CASSSSPGLAGTGELFF. CDR3 sequence (DNA): TGTGCCAGTAGTTCATCTCCGGGACTAGCGGGGACCGGGGAGCTGTTTTTT.

The V call is TRBV19, the J call TRBJ2-3; 8 positions agree with TRBD1. Germline loops: CDR1 LNHDA, CDR2 SQIVND (reference sequence). CDR3 size: 11 residues. V shed 4 bases and J 9 bases; nucleotides not matched to a gene: 0. CDR3 nucleotide sequence: TGTGCCAGTAGTAACAGGGGGACGCAGTATTTT. Translating it yields CASSNRGTQYF.

This clone was picked up a small number of times. The chain has TRBV7-2 and TRBJ1-5, with D perhaps TRBD1 (5 bases). Between the trimmed V and J ends, which lost 1 base and 0 bases, there was a span of 10 bases. CDR3 length: 16 amino acids. From germline, CDR1 is SGHTA and CDR2 FQGNSA. CDR3 sequence (DNA): TGTGCCAGCAGCTTAGGTACAGGTAATAGCAATCAGCCCCAGCATTTT. This gives the protein CASSLGTGNSNQPQHF.

J is TRBJ2-1 and V is TRBV6-2 or TRBV6-3; 12 positions match TRBD2. The CDR3 length is 15 residues. Germline CDR1 is MNHEY and CDR2 is SVGEGT. Trimming at V came to 5 bases and at J to 4 bases, leaving 3 bases not matched to a gene. The DNA of the CDR3 is TGTGCCAGCAGTCAAACTAGCGGGAGGTACAATGAGCAGTTCTTC. Its translation: CASSQTSGRYNEQFF.

This rearrangement joins TRBV7-2 to TRBJ2-3; 10 bases agree with TRBD1. Germline CDR1 SGHTA, CDR2 FQGNSA. The CDR3 spans 16 residues. V shed 2 bases, J shed 4 bases, and the junction held 6 bases outside the gene matches. The CDR3 here is CASSLQLTGGADTQYF. The CDR3 DNA reads TGTGCCAGCAGCTTACAACTGACAGGGGGCGCAGATACGCAGTATTTT.

This chain connects TRBV7-2 to TRBJ2-1; 10 bases are a match to TRBD2. The CDR3 is 15 residues long. From germline, CDR1 is SGHTA and CDR2 FQGNSA. Unmatched junction bases numbered 8, after V lost 4 bases and J lost 8 bases. The CDR3 coding sequence is TGTGCCAGCAGCTCACTAGCGGGGCTTATGCATGAGCAGTTCTTC. The encoded protein is CASSSLAGLMHEQFF.

This chain uses TRBV19 with TRBJ1-3; D possibly corresponds to TRBD1 (6 bases). The ends were cut back, 3 bases at V and 5 bases at J, with 11 bases in the middle. The length of the CDR3 is 14 residues. Looked up from germline, CDR1 is LNHDA and CDR2 is SQIVND (reference sequence). CDR3: CASSIPTGRNTIYF. As DNA, the CDR3 is TGTGCCAGTAGTATCCCGACAGGTCGAAACACCATATATTTT.

The rearrangement joins TRBV5-4 to TRBJ1-3, with TRBD1 matching 7 bases. From germline, CDR1 is SGHNT and CDR2 YYREEE (reference sequence). With V trimmed by 2 bases and J by 2 bases, 1 base remained unmatched. The CDR3 length is 14 residues. The CDR3: CASSLTGAGNTIYF. For the CDR3, the DNA is TGTGCCAGCAGCTTAACAGGGGCTGGAAACACCATATATTTT.